This record covers a single T cell receptor (beta chain). Its antigen is unknown. These data come from a study of long-term antiretroviral therapy in people with HIV. The study, taken as a whole, reports: Controls had broader CDR3 length ranges than HIV repertoires did. Dominance of pre-ART expanded clones persisted, fluctuating and often declining after ART. An increase in diversity followed ART, yet levels stayed below transplant donor controls.

The immunoSEQ assay was v3.0, run at survey level. Sequencing aimed at roughly 40,000-55,000 T-cell genomes per sample. Sequenced by immunoSEQ multiplex PCR; TCRdb stores in-frame clones only, minus some. The data show 25,000 to 35,000 clones, 90% seen once. The sample in question was unsorted PBMCs, obtained approximately 5.1 years after starting antiretroviral therapy. The TCR comes from a woman aged 35 to 49 with HIV.

CDR3 in DNA: TGCGCCAGCAGCCAAGATATAGGGAATCAGCCCCAGCATTTT. Protein: CASSQDIGNQPQHF. V gene TRBV4-1 combines with J gene TRBJ1-5; D gene ambiguous. The CDR3 covers 14 residues. From germline, CDR1 is MGHRA and CDR2 YSYEKL. The V and J ends lost 0 bases and 4 bases respectively, with 7 bases between them.